This section outlines one T cell receptor beta chain sequence together with its context. This clone appeared a few times. This receptor's antigen is unknown. Base-call qualities are not available, and no considerably larger clone is one nucleotide away. Other DNA sequences of this sample code for an identical CDR3. TCR CDR3 regions were amplified from genomic DNA by multiplex PCR using the deep immunoSEQ assay. Extracted genomic DNA from each cell subset was distributed evenly across all wells of several immunoSEQ 96-well plates, and each plate was treated as a replicate. Each replicate PCR for sorted subsets received about 0.2 ug genomic DNA, equal to roughly 33,000 T cell genomes. Purified libraries were measured with a Qubit 3.0 fluorometer, size-checked on a Bioanalyzer 2100, and measured again with the KAPA Library Quantification kit. Each immunoSEQ 96-well plate was sequenced on its own single-read 150-cycle Illumina NextSeq 550 flow cell. In the source study's methods: Because only junctional sequences without quality scores were contained in the immunoSEQ output, filtering matching that applied to full-length reads could not be performed. To assign V/J genes and CDR3, sequences were annotated against IMGT germline references using PyIR, a Python wrapper for IgBLAST v1.9. Any read was removed if the V/J assignment was weak (E-value above 1e-6), the CDR3 was missing, or the read contained stop codons, out-of-frame junctions, or ambiguous translated residues. V3J clonotypes were defined by identical inferred V gene, J gene, and CDR3 amino acid sequence. Percentage overlap between repertoires was calculated by dividing the number of shared unique clonotypes by the size of the smaller repertoire. Repertoire richness was assessed with RTK rarefaction, the Chao1 estimator, and Recon v2.1 estimates of unobserved clonotypes. OLGA was used to compute generation probabilities for all TCRbeta clonotypes that the gDNA method yielded from a few donors. As stored in TCRdb, this immuneACCESS dataset retains in-frame rearrangements with V and J assigned. A fraction of the clones does not appear; measured against another copy, unresolved V genes explain less than half of the discrepancy, and the remainder lacks a known reason. V, J and clone size were drawn from that table, and D and trimming were deduced from the DNA. For this sample the table gives 900,000 to 1,200,000 clones, of which 75% to 80% were detected only once. 0.55% to 0.7% of the sample comes from the top ten.

The cysteine opens and the phenylalanine closes a CDR3 of 11 amino acids. Only CDR3 DNA remains: 33 bases, in frame from the first base. As encoded in the germline V gene, CDR1 is MGHDK while CDR2 is SYGVNS. The junction shows trimming of 2 bases on V and 8 bases on J, plus 3 bases between the germline ends. The data belong to a study of shared clonotypes between healthy human individuals (dated by TCRdb to the early 2020s). With regard to the full study: A few men and two women, aged 18 to 49 years, made up the cohort. To increase sequencing depth and limit assay-specific biases, TCR repertoire library preparation and sequencing were carried out by different laboratories using diverse techniques. For each donor, three plates each were used for CD4 naive and CD4 memory, two plates were used for CD8 naive, and one plate was used for CD8 memory. To estimate repertoire size and how much clonotype sharing occurs between individuals, the study deeply sequenced the blood TCR repertoires of five healthy adults. Each donor's leukapheresis produced roughly between roughly 0.94 and 9.5 billion PBMCs. Summary of the overall study and its limitations: Based on pairwise subsampling, the degree of clonotype sharing among donors was expected to be affected by sequencing depth. Naive subsets generally had larger estimated clonotype richness than memory subsets did. Because the study included a small number of donors, the genetic and exposure-history diversity represented was limited. Sharing across a few donors was observed for about 5% of naive CD4, about 3.2% of naive CD8, about 2.5% of memory CD4, and about 0.39% of memory CD8 clonotypes. Rarefaction of sorted-subset datasets indicated incomplete sequencing despite the large sequencing depth. Higher generation probabilities were observed for clonotypes shared by all four sorted-subset donors than for non-shared clonotypes. Only blood was sampled, and tissue TCR repertoires likely differ from those in blood.

Healthy HIV-negative adults with no recently reported acute infections or vaccinations were included as donors. All donors were Caucasian adults living in Nashville, Tennessee, USA. CD4+ T cells were enriched through magnetic negative selection, after which naive cells were positively selected on CD45RA and the remaining negative fraction served as the memory subset. Blood was collected by leukapheresis, and PBMCs were isolated by Ficoll-Histopaque density gradient centrifugation and then cryopreserved in liquid nitrogen vapor phase. Analytical flow cytometry was used to check the purity and quantity of every magnetically sorted T cell population. Genomic DNA was isolated from every sorted fraction and measured by UV absorbance on a Nanodrop 2000c.

The sequencing sample was made of memory CD4+ T cells from PBMCs. What this sample's cell subset or site label stands for: CD45RA-negative fraction. Here the chain combines TRBV25-1 and TRBJ2-2, with the D gene too uncertain to name. The source of this sequence is a man aged 18 to 30 in good health. Some clones in this sample may be carry-over from other donors' samples. The CDR3 reads CASSEVGELFF. Here is the DNA: TGTGCCAGCAGTGAAGTAGGGGAGCTGTTTTTT.